Shown below are 2 T cell receptor beta chains from a single sample sequenced in a study of low-dose radiotherapy and immunotherapy resistance in tumors (dated by TCRdb to between 2021 and 2022). This sample's time point label indicates: after trial treatment. Reading the label with the study, this specimen's treatment or condition is: LDRT plus nivolumab, ipilimumab, low-dose cyclophosphamide and aspirin (RACIN trial). The sample was run on an Illumina HiSeq 2500. First-strand cDNA was synthesized with Superscript III and a set of TRAV- and TRBV-specific primers, covering both TCRalpha and TCRbeta chains. TCRs were amplified for about 18 PCR cycles with Phusion, using a constant-region primer paired with the adapter attached to the V primers. The public reads were quality trimmed at Q25 with fastp and then assembled into clones with MiXCR by TCRdb, keeping productive beta chains. Every entry covers one CDR3 protein and lists the most common genes and DNA from its rows. The table for this sample lists tens of thousands of distinct CDR3 sequences; 25% to 30% of them were counted only once. The top ten clones comprise around a tenth of the sample.

This specimen was PBMCs, taken after low-dose radiotherapy plus immunotherapy. The receptors originated from a male donor with prostate cancer.

As concerns this clonotype: A far larger clone is just one base off, so this is likely a read error. For the CDR3, the DNA is TGTGCCAGCAGTTTAGAACCGGGACGGCCGAAGTTCTTC. Its translation: CASSLEPGRPKFF. This chain uses TRBV27 with TRBJ2-1; perhaps D is TRBD1 or TRBD2 (5 bases each). V was cut by 2 bases and J by 14 bases, with 16 bases left in between. The CDR3 spans 13 residues. Germline V lookup: CDR1 MNHEY, CDR2 SMNVEV (reference sequence).

V is TRBV3-1 and J is TRBJ2-7, with D possibly being TRBD1 or TRBD2 (5 bases each). Trimming cost V 4 bases and J 0 bases, with 7 bases left between them. The CDR3 has 13 amino acids. The germline V gene has CDR1 LGHDT and CDR2 YNNKEL (reference sequence). The CDR3 bases are TGTGCCAGCAGCCCCGGGGCCTCCTACGAGCAGTACTTC. This sequence encodes CASSPGASYEQYF.